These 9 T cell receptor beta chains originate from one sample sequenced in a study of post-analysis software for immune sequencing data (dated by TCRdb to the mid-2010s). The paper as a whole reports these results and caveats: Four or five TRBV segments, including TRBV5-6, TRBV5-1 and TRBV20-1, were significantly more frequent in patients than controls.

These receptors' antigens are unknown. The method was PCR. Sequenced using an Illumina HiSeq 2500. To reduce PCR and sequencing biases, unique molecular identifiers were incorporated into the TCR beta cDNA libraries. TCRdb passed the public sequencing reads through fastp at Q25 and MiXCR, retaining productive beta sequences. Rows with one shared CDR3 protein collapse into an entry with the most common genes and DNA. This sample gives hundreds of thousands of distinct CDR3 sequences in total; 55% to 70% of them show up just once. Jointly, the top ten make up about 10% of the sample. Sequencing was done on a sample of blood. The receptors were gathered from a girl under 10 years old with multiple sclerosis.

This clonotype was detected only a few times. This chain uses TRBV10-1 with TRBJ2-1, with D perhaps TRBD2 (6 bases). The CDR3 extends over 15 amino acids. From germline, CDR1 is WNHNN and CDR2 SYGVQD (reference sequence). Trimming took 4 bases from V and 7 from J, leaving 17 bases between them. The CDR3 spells CASSVVGVEGNEQFF. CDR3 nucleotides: TGCGCCAGCAGTGTTGTGGGAGTGGAGGGGAATGAGCAGTTCTTC.

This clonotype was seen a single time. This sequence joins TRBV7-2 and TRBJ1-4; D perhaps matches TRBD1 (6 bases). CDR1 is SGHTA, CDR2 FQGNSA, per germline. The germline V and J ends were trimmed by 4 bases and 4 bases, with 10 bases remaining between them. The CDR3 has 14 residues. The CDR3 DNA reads TGTGCCAGCAGCTCACAGGGCTATAATGAAAAACTGTTTTTT. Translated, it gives CASSSQGYNEKLFF.

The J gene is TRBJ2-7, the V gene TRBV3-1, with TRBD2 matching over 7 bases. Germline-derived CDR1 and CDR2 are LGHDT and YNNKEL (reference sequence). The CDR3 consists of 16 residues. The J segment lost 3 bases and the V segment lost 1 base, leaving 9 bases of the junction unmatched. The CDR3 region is CASSQGVGSGYYEQYF. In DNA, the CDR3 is TGTGCCAGCAGCCAAGGGGTCGGTAGCGGGTACTACGAGCAGTACTTC.

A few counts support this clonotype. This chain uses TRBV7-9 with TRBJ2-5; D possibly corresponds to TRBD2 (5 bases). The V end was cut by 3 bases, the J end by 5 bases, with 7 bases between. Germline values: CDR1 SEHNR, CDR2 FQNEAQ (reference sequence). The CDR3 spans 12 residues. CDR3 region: CASSFAGETQYF. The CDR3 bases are TGTGCCAGCAGCTTTGCGGGTGAGACCCAGTACTTC.

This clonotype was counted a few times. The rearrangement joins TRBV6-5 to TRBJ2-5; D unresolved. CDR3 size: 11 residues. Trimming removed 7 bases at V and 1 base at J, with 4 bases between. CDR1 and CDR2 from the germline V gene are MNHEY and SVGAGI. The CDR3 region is CASKLQETQYF. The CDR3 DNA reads TGTGCCAGCAAACTCCAAGAGACCCAGTACTTC.

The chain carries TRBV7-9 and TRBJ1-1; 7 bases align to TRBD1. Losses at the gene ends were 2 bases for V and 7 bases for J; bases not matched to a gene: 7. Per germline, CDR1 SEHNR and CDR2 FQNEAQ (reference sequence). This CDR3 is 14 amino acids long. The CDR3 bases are TGTGCCAGCAGCTTAAGACAGGGTCTCGGTGAAGCTTTCTTT. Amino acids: CASSLRQGLGEAFF.

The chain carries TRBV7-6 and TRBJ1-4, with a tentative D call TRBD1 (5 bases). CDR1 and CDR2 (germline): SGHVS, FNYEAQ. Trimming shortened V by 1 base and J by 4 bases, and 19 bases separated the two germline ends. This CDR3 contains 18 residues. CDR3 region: CASSLGSRGVSGNEKLFF. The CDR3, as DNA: TGTGCCAGCAGCTTAGGGAGTCGGGGGGTTAGTGGTAATGAAAAACTGTTTTTT.

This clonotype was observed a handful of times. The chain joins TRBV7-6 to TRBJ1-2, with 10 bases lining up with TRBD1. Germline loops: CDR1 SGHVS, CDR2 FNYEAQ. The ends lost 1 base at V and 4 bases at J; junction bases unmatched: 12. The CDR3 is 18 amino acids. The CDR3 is CASSLGSGTGVVSYGYTF. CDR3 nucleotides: TGTGCCAGCAGCTTAGGCTCCGGGACAGGGGTTGTTTCCTATGGCTACACCTTC.

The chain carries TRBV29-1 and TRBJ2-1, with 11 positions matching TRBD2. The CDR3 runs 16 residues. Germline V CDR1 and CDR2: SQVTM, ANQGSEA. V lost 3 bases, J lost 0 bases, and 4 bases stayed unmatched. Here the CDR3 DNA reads TGCAGCGTTGATCCGACTAGCGGGGACTCCTACAATGAGCAGTTCTTC. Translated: CSVDPTSGDSYNEQFF.